One T cell receptor (beta chain) is described in this entry. The sample is drawn from a study of blood T cell repertoires in COVID-19. Original processing notes: From reference gene primer amplification, estimates of nucleated cell counts were derived. The table came from immunoSEQ multiplex PCR; TCRdb's copy has only in-frame clones and leaves some out. V, J and clone size are taken as reported in that table, and D and trimming were inferred from the DNA itself. This table has hundreds of thousands of clones, 80% to 90% appearing once. Trimming at V came to 5 bases and at J to 6 bases, leaving 10 bases not matched to a gene. The length of the CDR3 is 16 residues. CDR1 and CDR2 (germline): SGHNT, YENEEA.

Sequencing was done on a sample of peripheral blood. This rearrangement joins TRBV11-3 to TRBJ2-3; 11 nucleotides align to TRBD2. The receptor's source is a woman in her 50s who had recovered from COVID-19. CDR3 region: CASSQGLAEGWDTQYF. CDR3 coding DNA: TGTGCCAGCAGCCAGGGACTAGCGGAGGGGTGGGATACGCAGTATTTT.